The clone carrying this T cell receptor (beta chain) occurred a few times. The antigen remains unidentified. Documented time point: recipient sample about 28 days before transplant, after cytoreduction. These data originate in a study of T cell clonotyping in hematopoietic cell transplantation. Study-wide background: Recipients' pretransplant samples followed cytoreduction. Study results and caveats: Broader posttransplant TCR repertoire diversity was predicted by graft donor and pretransplant recipient Inverse Simpson Index values. CD4 and CD8 repertoire contributions could not be separated without sorting.

Clones were read by immunoSEQ multiplex PCR, and TCRdb kept only the in-frame ones, dropping some. Of around 45,000 clones in the sample, roughly 80% were seen once. This CDR3 comprises 12 residues. Per germline, CDR1 SGHDT and CDR2 YYEEEE. The ends lost 6 bases at V and 6 bases at J; junction bases unmatched: 2. The sequencing used peripheral blood mononuclear cells, collected before stem cell transplant. V is TRBV5-6 and J is TRBJ2-2; TRBD2 aligns across 7 bases. The sequence was collected from a man aged 55-75 years with myelodysplastic syndrome. Some clones in this sample may be carry-over from other donors' samples. The CDR3 is CASTRGAGELFF. The CDR3 DNA follows: TGTGCCAGCACACGGGGGGCCGGGGAGCTGTTTTTT.